This TCR beta chain is drawn from a study of identical twins. General observations from the study: In beta out-of-frame sequences, the excess sharing between twins was weaker.

This clonotype was observed at least ten times. Its cognate antigen is unknown. This CDR3 spans 18 amino acids. V lost 0 bases to trimming and J lost 0 bases; unmatched junction nucleotides: 8. Germline V gene lookup returns CDR1 SGHAT and CDR2 FQNNGV. TCRdb fed the 5' RACE reads into MiXCR, producing one record per CDR3 protein. The data show approximately 700,000 distinct CDR3 sequences, 6.1% seen once. All donors were healthy, and all were Caucasian. The sequence was obtained from a man between 18 and 35 years old in good health. Sample: naive T cells sorted from blood. The genes are TRBV11-2 and TRBJ2-1, with TRBD2 matching over 7 bases. CDR3 residues: CASSLDWLAVSSYNEQFF. The CDR3 nucleotides read TGTGCCAGCAGCTTAGATTGGCTAGCGGTAAGCTCCTACAATGAGCAGTTCTTC.